The next 20 T cell receptor beta chains were all read from a single sample in a study of T cell repertoires in cytomegalovirus infection. A single record per CDR3 protein comes from TCRdb applying MiXCR to the reads. The data contain roughly 340,000 distinct CDR3 sequences, about 29% of them singletons. For these TCRs, the target antigens are not known. Here the sequenced sample was cultured PBMCs, taken from culture after CMV antigen stimulation. These receptors were obtained from a human donor in good health (CMV status not recorded). Some clones in this sample may be carry-over from other donors' samples.

This clonotype was seen a few times. This rearrangement joins TRBV28 to TRBJ2-2; the match to TRBD1 covers 7 bases. J gave up 3 bases and V 7 bases, and 5 bases lay outside the gene matches. Per the germline V gene, CDR1 is MDHEN and CDR2 is SYDVKM. The CDR3 consists of 14 residues. CDR3 in amino acids: CASNHRGHTGELFF. As DNA, the CDR3 is TGTGCCAGCAATCACAGGGGACACACCGGGGAGCTGTTTTTT.

This clonotype was seen at least ten times. The V gene is TRBV24-1, the J gene TRBJ2-4; D is perhaps TRBD1 (5 bases). Germline CDR1 KGHDR, CDR2 SFDVKD. V was shortened by 1 base and J by 3 bases, with 12 bases between the two germline ends. The CDR3 runs to 16 residues. The CDR3 loop is CATSDFSGWGKNIQYF. For the CDR3, the DNA is TGTGCCACCAGTGATTTCTCAGGGTGGGGCAAAAACATTCAGTACTTC.

The chain has TRBV7-2 and TRBJ1-5; 8 nucleotides agree with TRBD1. The germline CDR1 and CDR2 sequences are SGHTA and FQGNSA. The junction had 7 bases not matched to a gene; V was cut back by 2 bases and J by 7 bases. This CDR3 is 15 amino acids long. The CDR3 nucleotides read TGTGCCAGCAGCTTATGGTCAGGGGGCGAGCAGCCCCAGCATTTT. This codes for CASSLWSGGEQPQHF.

The chain carries TRBV6-5 and TRBJ1-2, with D tentatively TRBD1 (6 bases). CDR1 and CDR2 (germline): MNHEY, SVGAGI. V dropped 2 bases and J dropped 8 bases, with 18 bases sitting between them. The length of the CDR3 is 15 residues. The CDR3 loop reads CASSYGPGAPRGYTF. CDR3 bases: TGTGCCAGCAGTTACGGGCCAGGGGCCCCCCGGGGCTACACCTTC.

This clonotype was seen a few times. This chain connects TRBV12-3 or TRBV12-4 to TRBJ2-5; a weak D match, TRBD1 (7 bases). CDR3 size: 15 residues. V gave up 5 bases and J gave up 2 bases, with 15 bases separating them. The chain's CDR3 is CASSPRGAAQETQYF. The DNA of the CDR3 is TGTGCCAGCAGTCCCAGGGGGGCTGCTCAAGAGACCCAGTACTTC.

This clonotype was seen once. V usage is TRBV12-3 or TRBV12-4 and J usage is TRBJ1-2, with a tentative D call TRBD1 (6 bases). The CDR3 has 14 amino acids. V lost 3 bases and J lost 8, with 16 bases in between. CDR3 bases: TGTGCCAGCAGTTTGGGAGGGGGACTGACCGGCTACACCTTC. Its translation is CASSLGGGLTGYTF.

V and J are TRBV6-1 and TRBJ1-6, with 8 bases aligning to TRBD1. Germline V gene sequence: CDR1 MNHNS, CDR2 SASEGT. The CDR3 consists of 15 residues. J gave up 3 bases and V 3 bases, and 1 base lay outside the gene matches. The CDR3 DNA reads TGTGCCAGCAGTGACGGACAGGGCTATAATTCACCCCTCCACTTT. This encodes CASSDGQGYNSPLHF.

V is TRBV20-1 and J is TRBJ1-2; 11 nucleotides line up with TRBD1. The CDR3 length is 13 residues. CDR1 is DFQATT, CDR2 SNEGSKA, per germline (reference sequence). V lost 3 bases to trimming and J lost 5 bases; unmatched junction nucleotides: 2. CDR3 in DNA: TGCAGTGCTAGCAGGGACAGGGGGTATGGCTACACCTTC. As protein: CSASRDRGYGYTF.

This clonotype is a singleton in its sample. The CDR3, as DNA: TGTGCCAGCAGTTTAAGGTTTCGAGAAAAACTGTTTTTT. This encodes CASSLRFREKLFF. This rearrangement joins TRBV27 to TRBJ1-4; D not resolved. CDR3 length: 13 residues. Germline CDR1 and CDR2: MNHEY and SMNVEV (reference sequence). V was shortened by 2 bases and J by 8 bases, with 9 bases between the two germline ends.

This clonotype occurred a few times. The chain is built from TRBV11-1 and TRBJ2-7; TRBD2 matches 8 bases. Germline CDR1 and CDR2: SGHAT and FQDESV (reference sequence). The CDR3 loop spans 14 amino acids. V was pared by 4 bases and J by 7 bases, with 9 bases of the junction left unmatched. CDR3 sequence: CASSWTSRTGEQYF. The CDR3 DNA sequence: TGTGCCAGCAGCTGGACTAGCAGGACGGGGGAGCAGTACTTC.

The J gene is TRBJ2-7, the V gene TRBV12-5; 10 bases are a match to TRBD1. J was trimmed by 3 bases and V by 3 bases; bases with no gene match: 5. The CDR3 covers 15 residues. Germline lookup yields CDR1 LGHNT and CDR2 FRNRAP. The CDR3 sequence is CASGFVRDRGYEQYF. CDR3 DNA sequence: TGTGCTAGTGGTTTTGTCCGGGACAGGGGCTACGAGCAGTACTTC. The full variable domain, with the rest looked up from reference TRBV12-5 and TRBJ2-7, is DARVTQTPRHKVTEMGQEVTMRCQPILGHNTVFWYRQTMMQGLELLAYFRNRAPLDDSGMPKDRFSAEMPDATLATLKIQPSEPRDSAVYFCASGFVRDRGYEQYFGPGTRLTVT.

J is TRBJ2-7 and V is TRBV2, with 7 nucleotides matching TRBD1. Germline assignment: CDR1 SNHLY and CDR2 FYNNEI. J was trimmed by 2 bases and V by 3 bases; bases with no gene match: 4. This CDR3 contains 14 residues. In nucleotides, the CDR3 is TGTGCCAGCAGTGAGACAGGGAGCACCTACGAGCAGTACTTC. Translation gives CASSETGSTYEQYF.

CDR3 nucleotides: TGTGCCACGGCCTATGGCACTGAAGCTTTCTTT. It specifies CATAYGTEAFF. This sequence joins TRBV12-3 or TRBV12-4 and TRBJ1-1; D unresolved. This CDR3 has 11 amino acids. Trimming took 10 bases from V and 4 from J, leaving 10 bases between them.

In DNA, the CDR3 is TGTGCCAGCAGAGACGAAAAGAGCTACGAGCAGTACTTC. This codes for CASRDEKSYEQYF. This rearrangement joins TRBV6-1 to TRBJ2-7; D call uncertain. Germline V gene sequence: CDR1 MNHNS, CDR2 SASEGT. V was pared by 6 bases and J by 3 bases, with 12 bases between. CDR3 length: 13 amino acids.

V gene TRBV12-3 or TRBV12-4 combines with J gene TRBJ2-5; possibly TRBD1 or TRBD2 for D (6 bases each). The CDR3 is made up of 12 amino acids. Trimming shortened V by 6 bases and J by 5 bases, and 10 bases separated the two germline ends. This CDR3 reads CASRTRGETQYF. CDR3 nucleotide sequence: TGTGCCAGCAGGACTAGGGGGGAGACCCAGTACTTC.

The chain links TRBV4-1 to TRBJ1-5; TRBD1 might be the D (5 bases). Germline V gives CDR1 MGHRA, CDR2 YSYEKL. The CDR3 is made up of 14 amino acids. Trimming removed 1 base at V and 7 bases at J, with 11 bases between. Here the CDR3 reads CASSQAGWGQPQHF. The CDR3 nucleotides read TGCGCCAGCAGCCAAGCAGGGTGGGGGCAGCCCCAGCATTTT.

This clonotype was counted ten times or more. The V gene is TRBV7-8, the J gene TRBJ1-6; D not resolved. Trimming cost V 5 bases and J 5 bases, with 10 bases left between them. The germline V gene has CDR1 SGHVS and CDR2 FQNEAQ. The CDR3 covers 14 residues. DNA for the CDR3: TGTGCCAGCAGCCCCACGGTGGATAATTCACCCCTCCACTTT. Protein product: CASSPTVDNSPLHF. Full variable domain (missing parts from reference TRBV7-8 and TRBJ1-6): GAGVSQSPRYKVAKRGQDVALRCDPISGHVSLFWYQQALGQGPEFLTYFQNEAQLDKSGLPSDRFFAERPEGSVSTLKIQRTQQEDSAVYLCASSPTVDNSPLHFGNGTRLTVT.

In DNA form, the CDR3 reads TGTGCCAGCAGCTTAGGGGCGTGGGAGACCCAGTACTTC. Translation gives CASSLGAWETQYF. The rearrangement links TRBV5-6 to TRBJ2-5; D is possibly TRBD1 (5 bases). Per germline, CDR1 SGHDT and CDR2 YYEEEE. The CDR3 consists of 13 residues. V shed 2 bases and J shed 5 bases, with 10 bases lying between them.

This clonotype was seen a handful of times. Mismatch with germline at one junction end may stem from a read error. The V and J genes are TRBV7-3 and TRBJ2-1; TRBD2 aligns across 11 bases. CDR3 length: 16 residues. Looked up from germline, CDR1 is SGHTA and CDR2 is FQGTGA. The CDR3 protein is CASSLTGTSGYNEQFF. The CDR3 DNA sequence: TGTGCCAGCAGCCTAACTGGGACTAGCGGTTACAATGAGCAGTTCTTC.

The gene calls are TRBV27 and TRBJ1-1; D might be TRBD1 (6 bases). The germline V gene encodes CDR1 MNHEY and CDR2 SMNVEV (reference sequence). There are 14 residues in the CDR3. V lost 5 bases and J lost 2, with 12 bases in between. The DNA of the CDR3 is TGTGCCAGCAGTCCCGGGACATATAACACTGAAGCTTTCTTT. The encoded protein is CASSPGTYNTEAFF.